This TCR beta chain stems from a study of beta chain features in type 1 diabetes. General study findings and limits: Any PCR bias toward short templates would affect both groups alike.

The entirety of the isolated RNA underwent reverse transcription, so expressed TCRB transcripts were sequenced. Libraries were prepared by immunoSEQ multiplex PCR; TCRdb keeps only in-frame clonotypes and omits some of them. The repertoire holds more than 150,000 clones, 10% to 15% seen once, with 0.62% in the top ten. About this clone itself: Its antigen remains unknown. Additional DNA sequences in this sample encode the identical CDR3.

Per germline, CDR1 SGHTA and CDR2 FQGNSA. The CDR3 runs 11 residues. V lost 5 bases, J lost 3 bases, and 5 bases lay in between. V is TRBV7-2 and J is TRBJ2-7; D not resolved. The source of this sequence is a woman aged 18-30 years in good health. Sequenced input: central memory CD4+ T cells from blood. CDR3 protein: CASSPLYEQYF. The CDR3 nucleotides read TGTGCCAGCAGCCCCCTCTACGAGCAGTACTTC.